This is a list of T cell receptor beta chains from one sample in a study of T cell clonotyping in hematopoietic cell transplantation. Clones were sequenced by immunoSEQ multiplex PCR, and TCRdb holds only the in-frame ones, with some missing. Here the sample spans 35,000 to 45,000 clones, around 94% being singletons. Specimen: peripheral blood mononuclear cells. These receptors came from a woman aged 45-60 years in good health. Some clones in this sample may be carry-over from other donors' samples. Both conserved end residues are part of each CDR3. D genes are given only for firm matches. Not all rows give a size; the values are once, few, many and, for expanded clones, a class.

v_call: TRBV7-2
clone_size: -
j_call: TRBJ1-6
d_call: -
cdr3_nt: TGTGCCAGCAGCCCTTCAGGCTCCTATAATTCACCCCTCCACTTT
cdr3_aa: CASSPSGSYNSPLHF

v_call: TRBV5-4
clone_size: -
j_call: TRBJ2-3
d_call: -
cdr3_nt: TGTGCCAGCAGCTCCCGTATCAGGGCTAGCACAGATACGCAGTATTTT
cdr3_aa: CASSSRIRASTDTQYF

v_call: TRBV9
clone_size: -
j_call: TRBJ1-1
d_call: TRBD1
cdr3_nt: TGTGCCAGCAGGAGGACAGGGGAGGGTGGCACTGAAGCTTTCTTT
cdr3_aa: CASRRTGEGGTEAFF

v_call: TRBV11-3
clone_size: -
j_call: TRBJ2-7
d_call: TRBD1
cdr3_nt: TGTGCCAGCAGCCCCGGGACAGTTAGCTCCTACGAGCAGTACTTC
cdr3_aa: CASSPGTVSSYEQYF

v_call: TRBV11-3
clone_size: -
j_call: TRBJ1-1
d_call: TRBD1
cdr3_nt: TGTGCCAGCAGTCCCCGGGGACAGGGGAGGGGTGAAGCTTTCTTT
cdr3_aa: CASSPRGQGRGEAFF

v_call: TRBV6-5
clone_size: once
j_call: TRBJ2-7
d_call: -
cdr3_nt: TGTGCCAGCAGTTATACCGGCAGGGTGAAATACGAGCAGTACTTC
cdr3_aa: CASSYTGRVKYEQYF

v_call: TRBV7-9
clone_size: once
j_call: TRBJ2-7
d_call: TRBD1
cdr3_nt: TGTGCCAGCAGCTCCCGGACAGGCTACGAGCAGTACTTC
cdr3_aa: CASSSRTGYEQYF

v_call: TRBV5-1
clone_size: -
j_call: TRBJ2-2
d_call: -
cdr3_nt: TGCGCCAGCAGCGCAAGTACAGGGAACACCGGGGAGCTGTTTTTT
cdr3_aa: CASSASTGNTGELFF

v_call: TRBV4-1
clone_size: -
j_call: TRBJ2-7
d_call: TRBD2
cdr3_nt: TGCGCCAGTTCGGGGGAGACTAGCGGGGGGGCCTACGAGCAGTACTTC
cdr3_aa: CASSGETSGGAYEQYF

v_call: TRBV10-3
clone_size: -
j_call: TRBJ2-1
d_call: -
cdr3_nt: TGTGCCATCAAATACAGGCTTGGAAATGAGCAGTTCTTC
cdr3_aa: CAIKYRLGNEQFF

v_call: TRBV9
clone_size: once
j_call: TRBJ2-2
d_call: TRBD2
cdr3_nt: TGTGCCAGCAGCGTAGTAGCGGGGGCAGGCACCGGGGAGCTGTTTTTT
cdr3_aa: CASSVVAGAGTGELFF

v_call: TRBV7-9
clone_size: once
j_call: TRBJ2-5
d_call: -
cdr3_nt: TGTGCCAGCACCCCTGAGGAGGAGACCCAGTACTTC
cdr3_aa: CASTPEEETQYF

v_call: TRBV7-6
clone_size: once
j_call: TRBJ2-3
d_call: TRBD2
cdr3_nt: TGTGCCAGCAGCTTTAGCGGGGGGCTCACAGATACGCAGTATTTT
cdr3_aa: CASSFSGGLTDTQYF

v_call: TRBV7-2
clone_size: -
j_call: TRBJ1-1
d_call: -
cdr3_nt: TGTGCCAGCAGCTTGTCTAGATCGGGTGAAGCTTTCTTT
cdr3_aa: CASSLSRSGEAFF

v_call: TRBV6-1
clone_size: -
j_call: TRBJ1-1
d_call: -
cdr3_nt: TGTGCCAGCAGTGAAGCCTCTGCGGGTAACACTGAAGCTTTCTTT
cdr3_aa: CASSEASAGNTEAFF

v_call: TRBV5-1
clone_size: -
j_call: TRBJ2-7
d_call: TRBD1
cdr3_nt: TGCGCCAGCAGCTATGGACAGGGGGCGCGGGAGCAGTACTTC
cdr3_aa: CASSYGQGAREQYF

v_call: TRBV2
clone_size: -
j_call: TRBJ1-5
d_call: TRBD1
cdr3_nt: TGTGCCAGCAGTCGGAGACAGGGGTATCAGCCCCAGCATTTT
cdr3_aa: CASSRRQGYQPQHF

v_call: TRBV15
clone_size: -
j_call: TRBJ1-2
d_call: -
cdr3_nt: TGTGCCACCAGCAGAGGTCCGGGTTCTATTAACTATGGCTACACCTTC
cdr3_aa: CATSRGPGSINYGYTF

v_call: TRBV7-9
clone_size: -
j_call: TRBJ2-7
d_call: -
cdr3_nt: TGTGCCAGCAGCTCCTTCCGGCAGGGCGTCCACGAGCAGTACTTC
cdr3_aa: CASSSFRQGVHEQYF

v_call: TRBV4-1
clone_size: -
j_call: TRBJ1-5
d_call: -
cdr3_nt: TGCGCCAGCAGCCAAGATAGGGCAGGTAATCAGCCCCAGCATTTT
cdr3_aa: CASSQDRAGNQPQHF

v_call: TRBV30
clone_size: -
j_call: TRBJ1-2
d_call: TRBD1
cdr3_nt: TGTGCCTGGAGTGTCGGGACAGGTGGACGGGGGGATGGCTACACCTTC
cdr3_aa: CAWSVGTGGRGDGYTF

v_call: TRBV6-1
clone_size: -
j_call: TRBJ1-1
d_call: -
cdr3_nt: TGTGCCAGCAGACGACAAGCTGAAGCTTTCTTT
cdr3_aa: CASRRQAEAFF

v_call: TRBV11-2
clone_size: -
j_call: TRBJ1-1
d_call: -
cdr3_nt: TGTGCCAGCAGCTTAATCTCAGGGAACACTGAAGCTTTCTTT
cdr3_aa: CASSLISGNTEAFF

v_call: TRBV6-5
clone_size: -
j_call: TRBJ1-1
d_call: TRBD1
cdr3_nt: TGTGCCAGCAGTTACCCTGGGACAGACACTGAAGCTTTCTTT
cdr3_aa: CASSYPGTDTEAFF

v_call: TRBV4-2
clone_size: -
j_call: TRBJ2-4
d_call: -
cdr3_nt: TGTGCCAGCAGCCAAGGGGGGCAAAACATTCAGTACTTC
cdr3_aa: CASSQGGQNIQYF

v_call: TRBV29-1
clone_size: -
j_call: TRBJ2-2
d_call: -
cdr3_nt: TGCAGCGTTAATAGGGGCACCGGGGAGCTGTTTTTT
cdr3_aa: CSVNRGTGELFF

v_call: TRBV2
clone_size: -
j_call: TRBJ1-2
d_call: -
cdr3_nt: TGTGCCAGCAGCGAACAGGGAAGAGGAGGTGGCTACACCTTC
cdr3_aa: CASSEQGRGGGYTF

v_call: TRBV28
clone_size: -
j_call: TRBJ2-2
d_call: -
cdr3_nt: TGTGCCAGCAGTCTAGGGTACGGGGTGACGTTTTTT
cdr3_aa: CASSLGYGVTFF

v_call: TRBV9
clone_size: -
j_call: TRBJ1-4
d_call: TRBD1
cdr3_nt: TGTGCCAGCAGCGTAGGTGACAGGGGGACTCGGGAAAAACTGTTTTTT
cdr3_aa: CASSVGDRGTREKLFF

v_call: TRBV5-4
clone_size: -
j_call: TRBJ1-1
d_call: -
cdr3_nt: TGTGCCAGCAGCAGGGGCACTGAAGCTTTCTTT
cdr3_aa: CASSRGTEAFF

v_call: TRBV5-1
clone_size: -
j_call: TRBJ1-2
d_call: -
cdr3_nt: TGCGCCAGCAGCTTGGAAACAGCATATGGCTACACCTTC
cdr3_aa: CASSLETAYGYTF

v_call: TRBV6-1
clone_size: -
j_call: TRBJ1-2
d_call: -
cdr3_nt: TGTGCCAGCAGTGAAGCAAACAGGGTCCAGGGCTACACCTTC
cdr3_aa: CASSEANRVQGYTF

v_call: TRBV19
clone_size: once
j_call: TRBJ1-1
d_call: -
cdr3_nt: TGTGCCAGTAGTATAGGTATCTTGAACACTGAAGCTTTCTTT
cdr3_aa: CASSIGILNTEAFF

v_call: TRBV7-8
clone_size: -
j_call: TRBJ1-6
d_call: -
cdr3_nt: TGTGCCAGCAGCTTAGCGACGGGGAACTGGGTTGAGGGTTCACCCCTCCACTTT
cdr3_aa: CASSLATGNWVEGSPLHF

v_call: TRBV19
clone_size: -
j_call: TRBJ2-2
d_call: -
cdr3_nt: TGTGCCAGTAACGCCGGGACGAACACCGGGGAGCTGTTTTTT
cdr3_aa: CASNAGTNTGELFF

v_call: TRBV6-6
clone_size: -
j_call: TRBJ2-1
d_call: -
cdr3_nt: TGTGCCAGCACCCTCGGGTCGGTGAATGAGCAGTTCTTC
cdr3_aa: CASTLGSVNEQFF

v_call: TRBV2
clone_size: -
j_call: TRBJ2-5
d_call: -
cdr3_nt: TGTGCCAGCATGGTAGTTGAAGAGACCCAGTACTTC
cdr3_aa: CASMVVEETQYF

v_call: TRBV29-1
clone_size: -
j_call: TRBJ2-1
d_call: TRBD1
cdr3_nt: TGCAGCGTTGCGACAGGGGGCTTAAATGAGCAGTTCTTC
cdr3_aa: CSVATGGLNEQFF

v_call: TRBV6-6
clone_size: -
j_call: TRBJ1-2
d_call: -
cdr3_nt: TGTGCCAGCTCCCGAGGGATGACGGACTATGGCTACACCTTC
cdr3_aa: CASSRGMTDYGYTF

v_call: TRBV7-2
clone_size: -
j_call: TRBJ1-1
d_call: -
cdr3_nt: TGTGCCAGCAGCTTAGACCCAGGCGGGGTCACTGAAGCTTTCTTT
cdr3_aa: CASSLDPGGVTEAFF

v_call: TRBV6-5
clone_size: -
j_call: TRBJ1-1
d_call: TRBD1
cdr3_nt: TGTGCCAGCACTTCCCCGGGACAGGTTGTCTTT
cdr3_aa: CASTSPGQVVF

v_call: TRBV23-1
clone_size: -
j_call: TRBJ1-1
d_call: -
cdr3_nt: TGCGCCAGCATTAGAAGACAGGTCGGGGAAGCTTTCTTT
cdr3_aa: CASIRRQVGEAFF

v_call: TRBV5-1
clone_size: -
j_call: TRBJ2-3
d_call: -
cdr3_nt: TGCGCCAGCAGCTTGGCCCCCACTGTACGCACAGATACGCAGTATTTT
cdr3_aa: CASSLAPTVRTDTQYF

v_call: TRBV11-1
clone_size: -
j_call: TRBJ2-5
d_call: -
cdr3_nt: TGTGCCAGCAGCTTAGCAGGGCCGTCGGGGGAGACCCAGTACTTC
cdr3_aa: CASSLAGPSGETQYF

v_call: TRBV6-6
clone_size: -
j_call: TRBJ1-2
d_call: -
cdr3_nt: TGTGCCAGCAGTTACTCGACAGGTCTTGGCTACACCTTC
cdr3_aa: CASSYSTGLGYTF

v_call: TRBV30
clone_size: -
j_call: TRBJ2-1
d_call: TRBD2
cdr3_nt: TGTGCCTGTCCGGGACTAGCCCCCAATCAGCAGTTCTTC
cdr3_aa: CACPGLAPNQQFF

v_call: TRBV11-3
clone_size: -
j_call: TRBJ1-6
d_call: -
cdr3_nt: TGTGCCCGCTCCTCACGGGACATCGCGAATTCACCCCTCCACTTT
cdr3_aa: CARSSRDIANSPLHF

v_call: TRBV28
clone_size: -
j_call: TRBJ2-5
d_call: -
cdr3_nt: TGTGCCAGCAGTTTCTCACAGGGCCTTCAGACCCAGTACTTC
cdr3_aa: CASSFSQGLQTQYF

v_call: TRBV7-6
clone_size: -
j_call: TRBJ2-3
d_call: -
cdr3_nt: TGTGCCAGCAGCTTGCAGGGGGATACGCAGTATTTT
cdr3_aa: CASSLQGDTQYF

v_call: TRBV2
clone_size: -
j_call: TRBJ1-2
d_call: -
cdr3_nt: TGTGCCAGCAGGGGGCAGGTCTATGGCTACACCTTC
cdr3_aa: CASRGQVYGYTF

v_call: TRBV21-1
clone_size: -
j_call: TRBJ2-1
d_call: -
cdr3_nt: TGTGCCAGCAAGGGGACTATACGGTCCTACAATGAGCAGTTCTTC
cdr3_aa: CASKGTIRSYNEQFF

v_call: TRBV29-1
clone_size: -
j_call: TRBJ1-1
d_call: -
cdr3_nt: TGCAGCACCCAGTTTTGGGGGGCCAACACTGAAGCTTTCTTT
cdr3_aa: CSTQFWGANTEAFF

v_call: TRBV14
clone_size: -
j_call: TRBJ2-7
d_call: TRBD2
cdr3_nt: TGTGCCAGCAGTCTAGCGGGGCCCATGGGCGAGCAGTACTTC
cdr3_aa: CASSLAGPMGEQYF

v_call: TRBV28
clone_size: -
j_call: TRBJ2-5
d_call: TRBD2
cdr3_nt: TGTGCCAGCAGTTACTTTCCTAGCGGGGGACAAGAGACCCAGTACTTC
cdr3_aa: CASSYFPSGGQETQYF